This TCR beta chain is from a study of blood T cell repertoires in COVID-19. Study context: Both acute and convalescent COVID-19 samples were obtained from the United States, Italy and Spain. Nucleic acid was either cDNA or gDNA, and it came from T cells, B-cell-depleted T cells, or PBMCs.

CDR1 GTSNPN and CDR2 SVGIG come from the germline V gene (reference sequence). The CDR3 spans 15 residues. V lost 2 bases, J lost 3 bases, and 16 bases lay in between. In the original analysis: Researchers report that nucleated cell counts were estimated from reference gene primer amplification. Profiled with immunoSEQ multiplex PCR; TCRdb holds only in-frame clones, not every one. D and trimming were read from the DNA, whereas the V and J calls and clone size are those reported in that table. This table has some 310,000 clones, around 90% appearing once. The clonotype comes from a man in his fifties or sixties with active or convalescent COVID-19. V usage is TRBV30 and J usage is TRBJ1-2, with D tentatively TRBD1 (6 bases). Source material: peripheral blood. CDR3 amino acids: CAWSPMGQMDYGYTF. As DNA, the CDR3 is TGTGCCTGGAGTCCAATGGGACAAATGGACTATGGCTACACCTTC.